The clone carrying this T cell receptor (beta chain) occurred many times. These data come from a study of early T cells in non-severe SARS-CoV-2 infection. Using its own MiXCR run on the 5' RACE reads, TCRdb lists one record per CDR3 protein. This sample yields nearly 50,000 distinct CDR3 sequences, of which around 6.4% are seen a single time; roughly 6.9% belongs to the top ten. Here the sequenced sample was whole blood, taken at baseline. The origin of this receptor is an adult who was a healthcare worker with PCR-confirmed SARS-CoV-2 infection or an uninfected control (not recorded which).

The DNA for the CDR3 is TGTGCCAGTAGTATAGGCGGAGGGCGGTTCACAGATACGCAGTATTTT. Protein: CASSIGGGRFTDTQYF. V usage is TRBV19 and J usage is TRBJ2-3; D is perhaps TRBD2 (6 bases). Trimming shortened V by 1 base and J by 2 bases, and 13 bases separated the two germline ends. From germline, CDR1 is LNHDA and CDR2 SQIVND (reference sequence). The CDR3 is made up of 16 amino acids. The whole variable domain, remainder taken from reference TRBV19 and TRBJ2-3, is DGGITQSPKYLFRKEGQNVTLSCEQNLNHDAMYWYRQDPGQGLRLIYYSQIVNDFQKGDIAEGYSVSREKKESFPLTVTSAQKNPTAFYLCASSIGGGRFTDTQYFGPGTRLTVL.